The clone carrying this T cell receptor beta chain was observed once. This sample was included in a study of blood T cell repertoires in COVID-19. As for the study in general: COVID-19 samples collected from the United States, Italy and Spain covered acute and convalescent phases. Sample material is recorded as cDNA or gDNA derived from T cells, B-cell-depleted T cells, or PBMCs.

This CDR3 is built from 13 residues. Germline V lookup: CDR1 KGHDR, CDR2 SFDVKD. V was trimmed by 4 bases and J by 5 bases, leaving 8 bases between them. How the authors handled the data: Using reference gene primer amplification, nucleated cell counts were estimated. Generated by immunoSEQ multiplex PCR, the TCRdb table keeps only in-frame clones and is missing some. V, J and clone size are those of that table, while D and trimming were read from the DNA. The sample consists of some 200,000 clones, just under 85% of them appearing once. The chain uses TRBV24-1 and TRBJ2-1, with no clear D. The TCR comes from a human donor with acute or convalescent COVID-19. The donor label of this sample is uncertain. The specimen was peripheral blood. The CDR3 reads CATSDVDNNEQFF. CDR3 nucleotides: TGTGCCACCAGTGACGTCGACAACAATGAGCAGTTCTTC.